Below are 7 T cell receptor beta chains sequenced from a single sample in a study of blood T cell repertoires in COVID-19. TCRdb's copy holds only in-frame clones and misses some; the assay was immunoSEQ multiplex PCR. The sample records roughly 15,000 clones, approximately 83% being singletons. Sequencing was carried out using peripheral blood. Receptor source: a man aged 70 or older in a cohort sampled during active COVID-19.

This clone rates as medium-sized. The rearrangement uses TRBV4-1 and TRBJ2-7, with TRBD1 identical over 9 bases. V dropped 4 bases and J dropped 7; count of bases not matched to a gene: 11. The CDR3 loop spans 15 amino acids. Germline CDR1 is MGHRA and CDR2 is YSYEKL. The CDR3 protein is CASSLTRGTGLEQYF. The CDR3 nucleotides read TGCGCCAGCAGCCTAACCCGCGGGACAGGGCTTGAGCAGTACTTC.

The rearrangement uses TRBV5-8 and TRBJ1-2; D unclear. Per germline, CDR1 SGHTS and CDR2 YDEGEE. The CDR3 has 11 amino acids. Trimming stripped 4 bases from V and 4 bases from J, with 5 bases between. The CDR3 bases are TGTGCCAGCAGCCCGTCCTATGGCTACACCTTC. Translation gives CASSPSYGYTF. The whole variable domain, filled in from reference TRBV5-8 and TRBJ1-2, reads EAGVTQSPTHLIKTRGQQATLRCSPISGHTSVYWYQQALGLGLQFLLWYDEGEERNRGNFPPRFSGRQFPNYSSELNVNALELEDSALYLCASSPSYGYTFGSGTRLTVV.

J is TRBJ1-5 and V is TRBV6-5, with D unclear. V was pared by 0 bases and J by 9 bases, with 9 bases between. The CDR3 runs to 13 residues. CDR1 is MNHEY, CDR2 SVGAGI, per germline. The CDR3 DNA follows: TGTGCCAGCAGTTACTCGGGAGAGGGGCCCCAGCATTTT. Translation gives CASSYSGEGPQHF.

The CDR3 region is CASSPWTSGRNEQFF. DNA of the CDR3: TGTGCCAGCAGCCCTTGGACTAGCGGGAGGAATGAGCAGTTCTTC. The rearrangement uses TRBV3-1 (or the pseudogene TRBV3-2) and TRBJ2-1; 14 nucleotides align to TRBD2. The CDR3 covers 15 residues. The germline V gene has CDR1 LGHDT and CDR2 YNNKEL (reference sequence). The V gene end was trimmed by 4 bases and the J gene end by 7 bases; junction bases not matched to a gene: 3.

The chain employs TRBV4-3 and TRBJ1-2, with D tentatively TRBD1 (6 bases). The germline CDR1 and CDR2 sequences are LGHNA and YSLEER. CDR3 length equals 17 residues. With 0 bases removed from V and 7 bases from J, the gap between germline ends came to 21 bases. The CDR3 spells CASSQDVARGAISGYTF. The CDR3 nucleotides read TGCGCCAGCAGCCAAGATGTGGCGCGGGGGGCTATATCTGGCTACACCTTC.

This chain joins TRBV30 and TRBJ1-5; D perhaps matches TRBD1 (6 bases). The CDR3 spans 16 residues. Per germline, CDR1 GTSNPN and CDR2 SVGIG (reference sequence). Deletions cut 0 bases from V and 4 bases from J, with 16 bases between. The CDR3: CAWSVPRGTQNQPQHF. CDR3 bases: TGTGCCTGGAGTGTACCCAGGGGAACCCAAAATCAGCCCCAGCATTTT.

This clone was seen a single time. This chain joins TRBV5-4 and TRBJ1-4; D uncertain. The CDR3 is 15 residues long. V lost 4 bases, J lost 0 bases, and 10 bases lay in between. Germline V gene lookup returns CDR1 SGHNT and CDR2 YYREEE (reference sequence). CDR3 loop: CASSRRFSTNEKLFF. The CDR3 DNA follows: TGTGCCAGCAGCCGTCGGTTCTCAACTAATGAAAAACTGTTTTTT.